The source of this T cell receptor beta chain is a study of monozygotic twins with cystic fibrosis. The wider study: Library input was around 2.8 micrograms of fragmented DNA, with approximately 15 PCR cycles.

This CDR3 comprises 13 residues. The J segment lost 5 bases and the V segment lost 4 bases, leaving 5 bases of the junction unmatched. Germline CDR1 is SGHDN and CDR2 is FVKESK. Libraries were prepared by immunoSEQ multiplex PCR; TCRdb keeps only in-frame clonotypes and omits some of them. The data contain over 15,000 clones, about 96% of them singletons. The chain carries TRBV14 and TRBJ2-7, with TRBD1 matching 7 bases. What was sequenced was blood. This TCR derives from a girl aged 2 to 9 with cystic fibrosis. CDR3 bases: TGTGCCAGCAGCCCCGGGACAGACCACGAGCAGTACTTC. It specifies CASSPGTDHEQYF.